These 8 T cell receptor beta chains originate from one sample sequenced in a study of cytomegalovirus exposure and HLA in healthy donors (dated by TCRdb to the late 2010s). The library was obtained by the immunoSEQ multiplex PCR assay. This immuneACCESS table, as held by TCRdb, lists in-frame sequences with V and J called but not all clones. Of the missing ones, under half trace to an unresolved V gene in checked studies; the others have no known cause. The sample table shows about 110,000 clones, and 88% are seen once. 1.5% to 2% of the sample comes from the top ten. Sequencing used PBMCs. The receptors were gathered from a woman younger than 35 in good health and CMV-seropositive.

This clone is a singleton in its sample. The rearrangement links TRBV4-3 to TRBJ2-3, with 15 positions matching TRBD2. J was trimmed by 9 bases and V by 2 bases; bases with no gene match: 9. CDR3 length: 17 amino acids. Germline V gene sequence: CDR1 LGHNA, CDR2 YSLEER. CDR3 sequence (DNA): TGCGCCAGCAGCCAACCCAGGACTAGCGGGGGGGCGCAAACGCAGTATTTT. This encodes CASSQPRTSGGAQTQYF.

This clone has a handful of counts. The rearrangement links TRBV25-1 to TRBJ1-6, with a weak D call TRBD1 (5 bases). The CDR3 is 16 amino acids. V gave up 2 bases and J gave up 9 bases, with 17 bases separating them. Germline V gene data show CDR1 as MGHDK and CDR2 as SYGVNS. CDR3 nucleotides: TGTGCCAGCAGTGAAACTCTCCTGGGGCGGCGTTCACCCCTCCACTTT. Protein: CASSETLLGRRSPLHF.

This chain uses TRBV5-8 with TRBJ2-7; TRBD2 is a possible D gene (5 bases). The CDR3 spans 13 residues. V was clipped by 1 base and J by 7 bases, with 12 bases between them. Germline CDR1 reads SGHTS; CDR2 reads YDEGEE. CDR3 loop: CASSLTDSGEQYF. CDR3 nucleotide sequence: TGTGCCAGCAGCTTGACGGATTCGGGGGAGCAGTACTTC.

The chain uses TRBV2 and TRBJ2-2; possibly TRBD2 for D (6 bases). Germline V gene data show CDR1 as SNHLY and CDR2 as FYNNEI. The V and J ends lost 6 bases and 7 bases respectively, with 18 bases between them. The CDR3 totals 15 residues. The chain's CDR3 is CASRADWGEGGELFF. Here the CDR3 DNA reads TGTGCCAGCAGGGCCGACTGGGGGGAAGGCGGGGAGCTGTTTTTT. The full variable domain, in which reference TRBV2 and TRBJ2-2 provide the parts outside the CDR3, is EPEVTQTPSHQVTQMGQEVILRCVPISNHLYFYWYRQILGQKVEFLVSFYNNEISEKSEIFDDQFSVERPDGSNFTLKIRSTKLEDSAMYFCASRADWGEGGELFFGEGSRLTVL.

The chain couples TRBV27 to TRBJ1-1, with 7 bases aligning to TRBD1. The CDR3 sequence is 15 residues long. The germline gives CDR1 MNHEY, CDR2 SMNVEV (reference sequence). V lost 8 bases, J lost 2 bases, and 11 bases stayed unmatched. As DNA, the CDR3 is TGTGCCAGCTCTCAAGGGGACAGAGTAAACACTGAAGCTTTCTTT. It is translated as CASSQGDRVNTEAFF.

J is TRBJ2-7 and V is TRBV9; the D gene is possibly TRBD1 (6 bases). CDR1 SGDLS and CDR2 YYNGEE come from the germline V gene. Trimming cost V 0 bases and J 2 bases, with 21 bases left between them. The CDR3 is 18 residues long. This chain's CDR3 is CASSVAPANDRRTYEQYF. Written as DNA, the CDR3 is TGTGCCAGCAGCGTAGCTCCCGCGAATGACAGGAGGACCTACGAGCAGTACTTC.

The chain is built from TRBV5-5 and TRBJ1-1; D is unresolved. The CDR3 is 15 residues long. Trimming pared 0 bases from V and 6 bases from J, leaving 15 bases between. The germline gives CDR1 SGHKS, CDR2 YYEKEE (reference sequence). This CDR3 reads CASSLETGGVAEAFF. The CDR3 DNA sequence: TGTGCCAGCAGCTTGGAAACGGGAGGAGTGGCTGAAGCTTTCTTT.

The chain couples TRBV27 to TRBJ1-2; possibly TRBD1 for D (5 bases). Looked up from germline, CDR1 is MNHEY and CDR2 is SMNVEV (reference sequence). With 5 bases removed from V and 4 bases from J, the gap between germline ends came to 20 bases. The CDR3 is made up of 16 amino acids. For the CDR3, the DNA is TGTGCCAGCAGTCCGGCGGGGCGGCATATCGCCTATGGCTACACCTTC. Translating gives CASSPAGRHIAYGYTF.